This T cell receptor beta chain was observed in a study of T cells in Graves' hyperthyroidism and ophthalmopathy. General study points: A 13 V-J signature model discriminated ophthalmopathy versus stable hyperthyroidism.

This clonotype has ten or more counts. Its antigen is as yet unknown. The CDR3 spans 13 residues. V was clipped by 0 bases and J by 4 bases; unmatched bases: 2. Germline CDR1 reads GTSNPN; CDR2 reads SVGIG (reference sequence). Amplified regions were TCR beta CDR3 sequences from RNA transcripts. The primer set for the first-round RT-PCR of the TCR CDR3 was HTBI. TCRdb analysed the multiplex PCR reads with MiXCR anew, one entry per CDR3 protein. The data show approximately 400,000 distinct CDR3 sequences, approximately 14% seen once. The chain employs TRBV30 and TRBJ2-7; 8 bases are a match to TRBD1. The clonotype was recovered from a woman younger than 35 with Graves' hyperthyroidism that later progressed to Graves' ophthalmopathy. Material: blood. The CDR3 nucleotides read TGTGCCTGGAGTGTCACAGGGGGGTACGAGCAGTACTTC. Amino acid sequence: CAWSVTGGYEQYF.